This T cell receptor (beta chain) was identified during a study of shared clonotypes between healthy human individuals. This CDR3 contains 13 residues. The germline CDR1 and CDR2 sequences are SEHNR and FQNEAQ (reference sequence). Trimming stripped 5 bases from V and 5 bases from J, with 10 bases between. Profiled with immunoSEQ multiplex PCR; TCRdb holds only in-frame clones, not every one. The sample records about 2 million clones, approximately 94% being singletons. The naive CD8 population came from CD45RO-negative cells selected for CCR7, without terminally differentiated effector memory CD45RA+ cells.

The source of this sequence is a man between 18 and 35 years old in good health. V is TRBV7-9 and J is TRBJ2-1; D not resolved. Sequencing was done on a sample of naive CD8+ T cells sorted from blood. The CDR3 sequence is CASSPGLNNEQFF. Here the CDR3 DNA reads TGTGCCAGCAGCCCCGGGCTAAACAATGAGCAGTTCTTC. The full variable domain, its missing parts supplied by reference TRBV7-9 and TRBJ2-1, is DTGVSQNPRHKITKRGQNVTFRCDPISEHNRLYWYRQTLGQGPEFLTYFQNEAQLEKSRLLSDRFSAERPKGSFSTLEIQRTEQGDSAMYLCASSPGLNNEQFFGPGTRLTVL.